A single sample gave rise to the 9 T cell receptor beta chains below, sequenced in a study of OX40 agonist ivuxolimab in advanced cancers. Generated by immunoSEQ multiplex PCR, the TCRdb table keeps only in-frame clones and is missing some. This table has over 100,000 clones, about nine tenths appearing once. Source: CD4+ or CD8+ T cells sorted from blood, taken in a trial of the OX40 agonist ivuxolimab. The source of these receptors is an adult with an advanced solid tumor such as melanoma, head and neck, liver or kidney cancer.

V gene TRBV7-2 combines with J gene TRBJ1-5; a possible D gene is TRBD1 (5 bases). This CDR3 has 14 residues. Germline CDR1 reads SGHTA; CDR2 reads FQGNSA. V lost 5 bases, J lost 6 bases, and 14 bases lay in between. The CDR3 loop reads CASSPWGVGQPQHF. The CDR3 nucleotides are TGTGCCAGCAGCCCCTGGGGGGTGGGTCAGCCCCAGCATTTT.

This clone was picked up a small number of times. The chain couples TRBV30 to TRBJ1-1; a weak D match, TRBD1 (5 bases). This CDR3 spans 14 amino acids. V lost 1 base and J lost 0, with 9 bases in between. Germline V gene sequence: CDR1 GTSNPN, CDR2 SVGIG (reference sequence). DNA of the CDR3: TGTGCCTGGAGTGCGACAGTGATGAACACTGAAGCTTTCTTT. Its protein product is CAWSATVMNTEAFF.

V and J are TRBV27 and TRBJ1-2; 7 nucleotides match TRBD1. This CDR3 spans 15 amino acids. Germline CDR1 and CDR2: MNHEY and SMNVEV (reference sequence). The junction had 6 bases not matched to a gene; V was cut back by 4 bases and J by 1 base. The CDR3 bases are TGTGCCAGCAGTTCCCTACAGGGGATTAACTATGGCTACACCTTC. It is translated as CASSSLQGINYGYTF.

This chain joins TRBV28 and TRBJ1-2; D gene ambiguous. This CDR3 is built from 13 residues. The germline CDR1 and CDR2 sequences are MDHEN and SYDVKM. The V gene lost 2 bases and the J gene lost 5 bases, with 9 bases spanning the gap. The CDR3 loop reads CASSLTERYGYTF. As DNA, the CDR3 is TGTGCCAGCAGTTTAACGGAAAGGTATGGCTACACCTTC.

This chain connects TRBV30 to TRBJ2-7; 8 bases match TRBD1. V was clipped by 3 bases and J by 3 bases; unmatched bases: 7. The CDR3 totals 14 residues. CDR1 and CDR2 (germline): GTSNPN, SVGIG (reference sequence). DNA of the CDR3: TGTGCCTGGAGAAAAGGACAGGGCAACTACGAGCAGTACTTC. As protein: CAWRKGQGNYEQYF.

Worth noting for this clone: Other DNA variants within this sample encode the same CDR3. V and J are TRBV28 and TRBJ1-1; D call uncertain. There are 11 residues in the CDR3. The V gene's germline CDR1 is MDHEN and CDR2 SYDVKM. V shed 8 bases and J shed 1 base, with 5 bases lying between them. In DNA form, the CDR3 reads TGTGCCAGCGGTGCGAACACTGAAGCTTTCTTT. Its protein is CASGANTEAFF.

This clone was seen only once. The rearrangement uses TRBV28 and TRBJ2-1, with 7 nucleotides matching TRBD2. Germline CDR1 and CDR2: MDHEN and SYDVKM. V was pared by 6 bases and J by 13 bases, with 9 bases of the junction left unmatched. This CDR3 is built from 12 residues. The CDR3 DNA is TGTGCCAGCAGCCCGACTAGCCGGACTCAGTTCTTC. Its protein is CASSPTSRTQFF.

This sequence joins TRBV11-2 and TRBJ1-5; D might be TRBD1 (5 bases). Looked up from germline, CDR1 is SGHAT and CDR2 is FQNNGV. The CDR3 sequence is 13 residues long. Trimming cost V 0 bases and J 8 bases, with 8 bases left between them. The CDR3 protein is CASSLDREEPQHF. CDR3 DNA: TGTGCCAGCAGCTTAGACAGGGAAGAGCCCCAGCATTTT.

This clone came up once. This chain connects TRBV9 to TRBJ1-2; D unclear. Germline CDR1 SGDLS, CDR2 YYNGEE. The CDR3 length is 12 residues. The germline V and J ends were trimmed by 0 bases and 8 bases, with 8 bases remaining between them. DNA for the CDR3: TGTGCCAGCAGCGTAGGGGCTGGCGGCTACACCTTC. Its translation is CASSVGAGGYTF.